The rows below give T cell receptor beta chains drawn from one sample of a study of vaccination and CD4 T cells after COVID-19. The antigens these receptors bind are not known. TCRdb independently ran MiXCR on the PCR reads; one entry per CDR3 protein. The table has fewer than 11,000 distinct CDR3 sequences, under 55% seen once; the top ten hold under 35%. Specimen: CD4+ T cells from blood, cultured in vitro. The receptors here all came from a human donor who had recovered from COVID-19. Each CDR3 is given with its conserved first and last residue. A D gene is named only where the DNA matches it firmly. A row's size may be missing; if present it is once, few, many or a size class.

V: TRBV12-3/TRBV12-4; D: NA; J: TRBJ2-5; size: NA; DNA: TGTGCCAGCAGTCCGGGGGCGGGACAGTCTTTACAAGAGACCCAGTACTTC; CDR3: CASSPGAGQSLQETQYF
V: TRBV7-7; D: NA; J: TRBJ1-5; size: NA; DNA: TGTGCTAGCAGCACGACCCCAGGCCCACGGGCTGGCAATCAGCCCCAGCATTTT; CDR3: CASSTTPGPRAGNQPQHF
V: TRBV7-6; D: NA; J: TRBJ1-5; size: NA; DNA: TGTGCCAGCAGCTTAGTAGGAGGGGCGAATCAGCCCCAGCATTTT; CDR3: CASSLVGGANQPQHF
V: TRBV27; D: TRBD1; J: TRBJ1-2; size: once; DNA: TGTGCCAGCAGTTCAGGACAGGGGGGGGGCCTCTATGGCTACACCTTC; CDR3: CASSSGQGGGLYGYTF
V: TRBV19; D: NA; J: TRBJ2-3; size: NA; DNA: TGTGCCAGTAGCGACCGGGCCTCCATAGATACGCAGTATTTT; CDR3: CASSDRASIDTQYF
V: TRBV30; D: NA; J: TRBJ2-2; size: NA; DNA: TGTGCCTGGAGTCTTGGGACCCTCATCACCGGGGAGCTGTTTTTT; CDR3: CAWSLGTLITGELFF
V: TRBV15; D: NA; J: TRBJ2-2; size: NA; DNA: TGTGCCACCACCTCGGCCGTCACGAACACCGGGGAGCTGTTTTTT; CDR3: CATTSAVTNTGELFF
V: TRBV5-1; D: TRBD1; J: TRBJ2-7; size: NA; DNA: TGCGCCAGCAGCATTTTACCGGGACAGGCCTTCTACGAGCAGTACTTC; CDR3: CASSILPGQAFYEQYF
V: TRBV4-1; D: NA; J: TRBJ2-7; size: NA; DNA: TGCGCCAGCAGCCAATCTTCAGAATCCTACGAGCAGTACTTC; CDR3: CASSQSSESYEQYF
V: TRBV6-1; D: NA; J: TRBJ1-2; size: medium-sized; DNA: TGTGCCAGCAGGTTCGAGGGCTACACCTTC; CDR3: CASRFEGYTF
V: TRBV30; D: NA; J: TRBJ1-6; size: few; DNA: TGTGCCTGTGTTCTTGAACCGGGACGGGGCTATAATTCACCCCTCCACTTT; CDR3: CACVLEPGRGYNSPLHF
V: TRBV15; D: TRBD1; J: TRBJ2-7; size: few; DNA: TGTGCCACCAGCAGAGATGTTAAGGGACAGTCGGATCACGCGAGCTTC; CDR3: CATSRDVKGQSDHASF
V: TRBV20-1; D: NA; J: TRBJ2-5; size: NA; DNA: TGCAGTGCTAGACAGGGGCAAGAGACCCAGTACTTC; CDR3: CSARQGQETQYF
V: TRBV30; D: TRBD1; J: TRBJ1-3; size: NA; DNA: TGTGCCTGGAGTCCACAGGGGGTGGGCTCTGGAAACACCATATATTTT; CDR3: CAWSPQGVGSGNTIYF
V: TRBV20-1; D: TRBD1; J: TRBJ1-1; size: few; DNA: TGCAGTGCTAGAGATTCCATCACCGGGACAGGGGAAGCTTTCTTT; CDR3: CSARDSITGTGEAFF
V: TRBV27; D: TRBD1; J: TRBJ2-1; size: NA; DNA: TGTGCCAGCAGCCGAGGACAGGGGGCCTACAATGAGCAGTTCTTC; CDR3: CASSRGQGAYNEQFF